This TCR beta chain was recorded in a study of blood T cell repertoires in COVID-19. At the level of the study: Both acute and convalescent COVID-19 samples were obtained from the United States, Italy and Spain. In each case, the material was cDNA or gDNA derived from T cells, B-cell-depleted T cells, or PBMCs.

Seattle patient enrollment occurred during active infection, with longitudinal follow-up thereafter. Germline CDR1 MNHEY, CDR2 SVGAGI. The ends lost 6 bases at V and 6 bases at J; junction bases unmatched: 8. The CDR3 extends over 15 amino acids. Only one count was recorded for this clone. Per the study methods: It was from reference gene primer amplification that nucleated cell counts were estimated. Sequencing was performed with immunoSEQ multiplex PCR; in TCRdb, only in-frame clones are kept and a portion is missing. V and J calls plus clone size are reproduced from that table; the DNA served to infer D and trimming. The sample has over 250,000 clones; over 70% are singletons.

V usage is TRBV6-5 and J usage is TRBJ2-3, with 11 bases lining up with TRBD2. This receptor was identified in an older woman with COVID-19, enrolled during active disease. Sequences were obtained from peripheral blood. CDR3 loop: CASRIAGGQGDTQYF. DNA for the CDR3: TGTGCCAGCAGAATAGCGGGAGGGCAAGGGGATACGCAGTATTTT.